The rows below give T cell receptor beta chains drawn from one sample of a study of blood T cell repertoires in COVID-19. Here immunoSEQ multiplex PCR was the method, and the copy in TCRdb shows in-frame clones only, minus some. The repertoire holds hundreds of thousands of clones, with 80% to 90% as singletons. Sequenced input: peripheral blood. The receptors originated from a woman in her 70s with COVID-19, enrolled during active disease. The CDR3 runs from the conserved cysteine through the conserved F or W. The D gene is left open where the match is weak. Clone size appears in some rows only: once, few, many, or a class for an expanded clone.

cdr3_nt: TGTGCCAGTAGTATAAATTGGGGAGCAGAGACCCAGTACTTC; cdr3_aa: CASSINWGAETQYF; d_call: -; j_call: TRBJ2-5; clone_size: -; v_call: TRBV19
cdr3_nt: TGTGCCAGCAGCCTCGAGCGGGGGTCTGGAAACACCATATATTTT; cdr3_aa: CASSLERGSGNTIYF; d_call: -; j_call: TRBJ1-3; clone_size: -; v_call: TRBV7-9
cdr3_nt: TGTGCCAGCAGTTTCCAATTAGCGGGTAGCCCCTACAATGAGCAGTTCTTC; cdr3_aa: CASSFQLAGSPYNEQFF; d_call: TRBD2; j_call: TRBJ2-1; clone_size: -; v_call: TRBV27
cdr3_nt: TGTGCCAGCAGTCCCCGGGGTAGCGGGAGCCTCTACAATGAGCAGTTCTTC; cdr3_aa: CASSPRGSGSLYNEQFF; d_call: TRBD2; j_call: TRBJ2-1; clone_size: -; v_call: TRBV6-4
cdr3_nt: TGTGCCAGCAGCGGTACAGGGGGCGGAAGCTATGGCTACACCTTC; cdr3_aa: CASSGTGGGSYGYTF; d_call: TRBD1; j_call: TRBJ1-2; clone_size: -; v_call: TRBV9
cdr3_nt: TGTGCCAGCAGCCCCGCTGGCGGGAGGGCGGCAGATACGCAGTATTTT; cdr3_aa: CASSPAGGRAADTQYF; d_call: TRBD2; j_call: TRBJ2-3; clone_size: -; v_call: TRBV6-6
cdr3_nt: TGTGCCTGGAGTAATGGCCAGCCCCAGCATTTT; cdr3_aa: CAWSNGQPQHF; d_call: -; j_call: TRBJ1-5; clone_size: -; v_call: TRBV30
cdr3_nt: TGCGCCAGCAGCTTCTCATCCAGCGACTCTGGAAACACCATATATTTT; cdr3_aa: CASSFSSSDSGNTIYF; d_call: -; j_call: TRBJ1-3; clone_size: -; v_call: TRBV5-1
cdr3_nt: TGTGCCAGCAGCGAGAGCGGGAGTGGCTATGAGCAGTTCTTC; cdr3_aa: CASSESGSGYEQFF; d_call: TRBD2; j_call: TRBJ2-1; clone_size: -; v_call: TRBV6-2/TRBV6-3
cdr3_nt: TGTGCCAGCAGCTTTTATTCAGACAGCTACGAGCAGTACTTC; cdr3_aa: CASSFYSDSYEQYF; d_call: -; j_call: TRBJ2-7; clone_size: once; v_call: TRBV11-3
cdr3_nt: TGTGCCAGCAGCACTGGGACAGCAACAGATACGCAGTATTTT; cdr3_aa: CASSTGTATDTQYF; d_call: TRBD1; j_call: TRBJ2-3; clone_size: -; v_call: TRBV7-9
cdr3_nt: TGTGCCAGCAGCTTGGGGACAGTCACCTGGGGGGAGACCCAGTACTTC; cdr3_aa: CASSLGTVTWGETQYF; d_call: TRBD1; j_call: TRBJ2-5; clone_size: -; v_call: TRBV7-2
cdr3_nt: TGTGCCAGCAGCTTACAGGGCAATTCCTACGAGCAGTACTTC; cdr3_aa: CASSLQGNSYEQYF; d_call: -; j_call: TRBJ2-7; clone_size: -; v_call: TRBV7-9
cdr3_nt: TGCGCCAGCAGCTTGGGTTTGACAGGGCGGTTGAGGAACACTGAAGCTTTCTTT; cdr3_aa: CASSLGLTGRLRNTEAFF; d_call: TRBD1; j_call: TRBJ1-1; clone_size: -; v_call: TRBV5-1
cdr3_nt: TGTGCCAGCTCGGGCACTAGCGGGAACGCAGATACGCAGTATTTT; cdr3_aa: CASSGTSGNADTQYF; d_call: TRBD2; j_call: TRBJ2-3; clone_size: -; v_call: TRBV5-4
cdr3_nt: TGCGCCAGCAGCTTGGCAGGAGCCAAAAACATTCAGTACTTC; cdr3_aa: CASSLAGAKNIQYF; d_call: -; j_call: TRBJ2-4; clone_size: -; v_call: TRBV5-1
cdr3_nt: TGTGCCAGCAGACTAGCGGGAGGGCCTGGAGATACGCAGTATTTT; cdr3_aa: CASRLAGGPGDTQYF; d_call: TRBD2; j_call: TRBJ2-3; clone_size: -; v_call: TRBV7-2
cdr3_nt: TGTGCCAGCAGACAACAGGTGAACACTGAAGCTTTCTTT; cdr3_aa: CASRQQVNTEAFF; d_call: -; j_call: TRBJ1-1; clone_size: -; v_call: TRBV14
cdr3_nt: TGTGCCAGCAGCCGGGACAGGCCCAGCTATGGCTACACCTTC; cdr3_aa: CASSRDRPSYGYTF; d_call: TRBD1; j_call: TRBJ1-2; clone_size: -; v_call: TRBV14
cdr3_nt: TGTGCCAGCAGTTCCCATGGCCAGGGATATTCACCCCTCCACTTT; cdr3_aa: CASSSHGQGYSPLHF; d_call: -; j_call: TRBJ1-6; clone_size: -; v_call: TRBV28
cdr3_nt: TGTGCCAGCTCGAAGCGGGACAGGGACTATGGCTACACCTTC; cdr3_aa: CASSKRDRDYGYTF; d_call: TRBD1; j_call: TRBJ1-2; clone_size: -; v_call: TRBV18
cdr3_nt: TGTGCCACCAGCAGAACACAGGGGGCTTCGGAAGAGACCCAGTACTTC; cdr3_aa: CATSRTQGASEETQYF; d_call: TRBD1; j_call: TRBJ2-5; clone_size: -; v_call: TRBV15
cdr3_nt: TGCAGCGTTGTATGGGGCGGGAGGGTAGAGACCCAGTACTTC; cdr3_aa: CSVVWGGRVETQYF; d_call: TRBD2; j_call: TRBJ2-5; clone_size: -; v_call: TRBV29-1
cdr3_nt: TGTGCCAGCCTCTGGGGCGCGGGAAGCACAGATACGCAGTATTTT; cdr3_aa: CASLWGAGSTDTQYF; d_call: -; j_call: TRBJ2-3; clone_size: -; v_call: TRBV5-6
cdr3_nt: TGTGCCTGGGCAAGGGTCAGGGTTTGGGATTCACCCCTCCACTTT; cdr3_aa: CAWARVRVWDSPLHF; d_call: -; j_call: TRBJ1-6; clone_size: -; v_call: TRBV30
cdr3_nt: TGTGCCAGTAGTATAGGTCTAGCGGGAGTCCTGACCTACGAGCAGTACTTC; cdr3_aa: CASSIGLAGVLTYEQYF; d_call: TRBD2; j_call: TRBJ2-7; clone_size: -; v_call: TRBV19
cdr3_nt: TGTGCCAGTAGTAGTACGGGTTTAAATCAGCCCCAGCATTTT; cdr3_aa: CASSSTGLNQPQHF; d_call: -; j_call: TRBJ1-5; clone_size: few; v_call: TRBV19
cdr3_nt: TGTGCCAGCAGCTTGCAACAGGGGATCTATGGCTACACCTTC; cdr3_aa: CASSLQQGIYGYTF; d_call: TRBD1; j_call: TRBJ1-2; clone_size: -; v_call: TRBV5-5
cdr3_nt: TGCGCCAGCAGCTTACCTGACAGGAATAGCGGGAGTGCTTACGAGCAGTACTTC; cdr3_aa: CASSLPDRNSGSAYEQYF; d_call: TRBD2; j_call: TRBJ2-7; clone_size: -; v_call: TRBV5-1
cdr3_nt: TGTGCCAGCAGTGCCCGGACAGACTCCTACGAGCAGTACTTC; cdr3_aa: CASSARTDSYEQYF; d_call: -; j_call: TRBJ2-7; clone_size: -; v_call: TRBV25-1